The rows below give T cell receptor beta chains drawn from one sample of a study of a mutant IDH1 vaccine in newly diagnosed glioma. The assay was immunoSEQ multiplex PCR, and TCRdb's table has in-frame clones only and misses some. The data hold more than 50,000 clones, with almost 65% observed a single time. Antigens of these TCRs are unknown. This specimen consisted of peripheral blood mononuclear cells (PBMCs), obtained from a glioma patient whose treatment included an IDH1 peptide vaccine. These receptors were taken from a man in his forties or fifties with glioma. Some clones in this sample may be carry-over from other donors' samples. CDR3s include the opening cysteine and the closing phenylalanine or tryptophan. A D gene is named only where the DNA matches it firmly. Size is omitted from some rows. Given values are once, few, many or a class for expanded clones.

d_gene	j_gene	v_gene	abundance	CDR3nt	CDR3aa
TRBD2	TRBJ2-3	TRBV28	once	TGTGCCAGCACCCAAGCGGGGGAGGGCACAGATACGCAGTATTTT	CASTQAGEGTDTQYF
-	TRBJ1-1	TRBV5-5	-	TGTGCCAGCAGCTTTCAGGGCAGGAACACTGAAGCTTTCTTT	CASSFQGRNTEAFF
-	TRBJ1-5	TRBV6-1	-	TGTGCCAGCAGTGCCGTATCTTGGGATCAGCCCCAGCATTTT	CASSAVSWDQPQHF
TRBD2	TRBJ2-7	TRBV27	-	TGTGCCAGCAGTTTAGGTGTCAGCGGGGGTTCGCGGGAGCAGTACTTC	CASSLGVSGGSREQYF
TRBD1	TRBJ1-2	TRBV6-6	few	TGTGCCAGCAGGCCGGGACAGGACCTTGGAGGCTACACCTTC	CASRPGQDLGGYTF
-	TRBJ2-5	TRBV4-2	-	TGTGCCAGCAGCCAAGAGCCCCCCCCGACAGGTCAAGAGACCCAGTACTTC	CASSQEPPPTGQETQYF
TRBD1	TRBJ2-7	TRBV5-1	-	TGCGCCAGCAGCCTCGGACAGGGAAGATCCTACGAGCAGTACTTC	CASSLGQGRSYEQYF
-	TRBJ2-6	TRBV27	-	TGTGCCAGCGGACGGACGCTTACCTCTGGGGCCAACGTCCTGACTTTC	CASGRTLTSGANVLTF
TRBD1	TRBJ1-5	TRBV27	-	TGTGCCAGCGGGCGAGTAGACAGGGGACGCAATCAGCCCCAGCATTTT	CASGRVDRGRNQPQHF
TRBD1	TRBJ1-5	TRBV19	-	TGTGCCAGTACGGTCGGGGACAGGCTCCATTTT	CASTVGDRLHF
TRBD1	TRBJ1-4	TRBV2	few	TGTGCCAGCAGAGACAGGGTTACTAATGAAAAACTGTTTTTT	CASRDRVTNEKLFF
TRBD2	TRBJ2-1	TRBV6-6	-	TGTGCCAGCAGTTACGATGGGCTAGCGGGGTTGTTCTTC	CASSYDGLAGLFF
-	TRBJ2-1	TRBV27	-	TGTGCCAGCAGTTTATCTGGCCTGGGGAGCAATGAGCAGTTCTTC	CASSLSGLGSNEQFF
TRBD1	TRBJ1-1	TRBV13	few	TGTGCCAGCAGCTTCTTGCCAAAAACCATCGGGCGGGGACAGGACCTGAACACTGAAGCTTTCTTT	CASSFLPKTIGRGQDLNTEAFF
TRBD2	TRBJ2-1	TRBV7-6	-	TGTGCCAGCAGCTCGACTAGCTCCAATGAGCAGTTCTTC	CASSSTSSNEQFF
-	TRBJ1-5	TRBV30	-	TGTGCCTGGAGCGCGACAGATCAGCCCCAGCATTTT	CAWSATDQPQHF
TRBD1	TRBJ1-5	TRBV9	-	TGTGCCAGCAGCGAGACAGGGTATGGCAATCAGCCCCAGCATTTT	CASSETGYGNQPQHF
TRBD1	TRBJ1-1	TRBV30	-	TGTGCCTCCGGGACAGGGAACACTGAAGCTTTCTTT	CASGTGNTEAFF
-	TRBJ1-2	TRBV18	-	TGTGCCAGCACGCCGGCGGTCGGGGACTATGGCTACACCTTC	CASTPAVGDYGYTF
TRBD1	TRBJ1-2	TRBV7-6	few	TGTGCCAGTTGGGGAAAGACAGGGAGCAACTATGGCTACACCTTC	CASWGKTGSNYGYTF
-	TRBJ2-2	TRBV5-4	-	TGTGCCAGCAGCTTGCTCGGCAGGGGCGCCGTGGCCGGGGAGCTGTTTTTT	CASSLLGRGAVAGELFF
TRBD1	TRBJ2-1	TRBV6-6	-	TGTGCCAGCAGATCGACAGGGAAGAGGTACAATGAGCAGTTCTTC	CASRSTGKRYNEQFF
TRBD2	TRBJ2-1	TRBV11-2	-	TGTGCCAGCAGCCAGACTAGCGGGGGGGCCGATGAGCAGTTCTTC	CASSQTSGGADEQFF
TRBD1	TRBJ1-2	TRBV27	-	TGTGCCAGCAGTTTGCGGACAGGGATAGGCTATGGCTACACCTTC	CASSLRTGIGYGYTF
-	TRBJ1-2	TRBV10-3	-	TGTGCCATCAGTGGGCAAGGGGACTATGGCTACACCTTC	CAISGQGDYGYTF
-	TRBJ1-2	TRBV30	-	TGTGCCTGGAATTCAGGCAGGGGCTATGGCTACACCTTC	CAWNSGRGYGYTF
-	TRBJ1-1	TRBV5-6	few	TGTGCCAGCAGCTTAGGGGGAGGGGGCACTGAAGCTTTCTTT	CASSLGGGGTEAFF
TRBD1	TRBJ2-2	TRBV5-1	-	TGCGCCAGCAGCAGAGGGGGCGGCACCGGGGAGCTGTTTTTT	CASSRGGGTGELFF
-	TRBJ1-2	TRBV10-3	few	TGTGCCATCAGTGAGTCGATTGGCAGTGCCCGCTATGGCTACACCTTC	CAISESIGSARYGYTF
-	TRBJ1-5	TRBV9	-	TGTGCCAGCAGCGTAGGTTTGTTGGGAAATCAGCCCCAGCATTTT	CASSVGLLGNQPQHF
TRBD1	TRBJ2-6	TRBV30	-	TGTGCCTGGAGTTCCGGGACAGGCTTCTCTGGGGCCAACGTCCTGACTTTC	CAWSSGTGFSGANVLTF
-	TRBJ2-6	TRBV10-1	-	TGCGCCAGCAGTCCTGGGTCTGGGGCCAACGTCCTGACTTTC	CASSPGSGANVLTF
TRBD1	TRBJ2-1	TRBV13	-	TGTGCCAGCAGCACGGGACAGCCCAATGAGCAGTTCTTC	CASSTGQPNEQFF
-	TRBJ1-6	TRBV6-5	-	TGTGCCAGCAGTTACTGGCGGTTTAATTCACCCCTCCACTTT	CASSYWRFNSPLHF
-	TRBJ2-7	TRBV30	-	TGTGCCTCAGTGGGGTACGAGCAGTACTTC	CASVGYEQYF
TRBD2	TRBJ2-7	TRBV18	-	TGTGCCAGCTCACAAGCTAGCGGGGCCTCTTCGGGCGAGCAGTACTTC	CASSQASGASSGEQYF
-	TRBJ2-1	TRBV14	-	TGTGCCAGCAGCCAAGATCCACAGGTGGCTGGCAATGAGCAGTTCTTC	CASSQDPQVAGNEQFF
TRBD1	TRBJ2-7	TRBV19	few	TGTGCCAGAACGATAGGACAGGGAAACTACGAGCAGTACTTC	CARTIGQGNYEQYF
-	TRBJ2-7	TRBV6-1	-	TGTGCCAGCAGTGAAGCCAGGGGACCCACCTACGAGCAGTACTTC	CASSEARGPTYEQYF
-	TRBJ1-1	TRBV6-5	-	TGTGCCAGCAGTTACGGGACCCCCCCTTTGAACACTGAAGCTTTCTTT	CASSYGTPPLNTEAFF
TRBD2	TRBJ2-1	TRBV27	few	TGTGCCATTCGGGGGGCCTACAATGAGCAGTTCTTC	CAIRGAYNEQFF
-	TRBJ2-7	TRBV30	-	TGTGCCTGGAGCGAGGGACAACCTTACGAGCAGTACTTC	CAWSEGQPYEQYF
-	TRBJ2-7	TRBV5-5	-	TGTGCCAGCAGCGTAGGGCACGCCTCGGGCTCCTACGAGCAGTACTTC	CASSVGHASGSYEQYF
-	TRBJ1-1	TRBV7-9	once	TGTGCCAGCAGCTTAAACGCGAAACAGCTTGAAGCTTTCTTT	CASSLNAKQLEAFF
-	TRBJ2-7	TRBV5-1	-	TGCGCCAGCAGCTTGGTCGCTAAGGGTGACGAGCAGTACTTC	CASSLVAKGDEQYF
-	TRBJ1-2	TRBV7-8	-	TGTGCCAGCAGCTTAGTGGGGACATATGGCTACACCTTC	CASSLVGTYGYTF
TRBD1	TRBJ1-4	TRBV7-9	-	TGTGCCAGCAGCTCATCAGGGGGCGGAGAAAAACTGTTTTTT	CASSSSGGGEKLFF
TRBD1	TRBJ1-6	TRBV18	-	TGTGCCAGCGGGGGACAGGGGAATTCACCCCTCCACTTT	CASGGQGNSPLHF
-	TRBJ2-5	TRBV14	-	TGTGCCAGCAGCCAGGGGATACAAGAGACCCAGTACTTC	CASSQGIQETQYF
-	TRBJ2-7	TRBV6-1	-	TGTGCCAGCAGTCCCCGAACCTCCTACGAGCAGTACTTC	CASSPRTSYEQYF